This T cell receptor beta chain is from a study of T cells after posttransplantation cyclophosphamide. V was cut by 11 bases and J by 8 bases, with 21 bases left in between. Germline assignment: CDR1 MNHEY and CDR2 SMNVEV (reference sequence). The CDR3 is 14 amino acids. Busulfan-fludarabine conditioning, marrow transplant, and cyclophosphamide on days +3 and +4 were administered. Study observations and caveats: Blood and skin or GI T cell repertoires showed limited TRB overlap.

Assay used: immunoSEQ multiplex PCR; TCRdb lists only in-frame clones, some missing. Of 3,500 or so clones in the sample, 75% to 85% are singletons; the top ten hold about 9%. This clone has only a few counts. As yet, its antigen is unknown. Sequencing used PBMCs, obtained around 6 months after allogeneic stem cell transplant with posttransplant cyclophosphamide. This TCR came from a male patient aged 55 to 70 who received an allogeneic stem cell transplant from a related donor and was CMV-positive. Some T cells may be graft donor cells. This rearrangement joins TRBV27 to TRBJ1-4; D might be TRBD1 (6 bases). This chain's CDR3 is CASRRGGKKEKLFF. Written as DNA, the CDR3 is TGTGCCTCACGAAGGGGGGGCAAAAAGGAAAAACTGTTTTTT. The full variable domain, its missing parts supplied by reference TRBV27 and TRBJ1-4, is EAQVTQNPRYLITVTGKKLTVTCSQNMNHEYMSWYRQDPGLGLRQIYYSMNVEVTDKGDVPEGYKVSRKEKRNFPLILESPSPNQTSLYFCASRRGGKKEKLFFGSGTQLSVL.